This T cell receptor beta chain was obtained from a study of CD8 T cells in ankylosing spondylitis. Study-level findings and limits: Within ankylosing spondylitis blood, a TCR beta motif made up of roughly eight highly homologous variants appeared to be characteristic.

CDR3 size: 13 residues. V shed 7 bases and J 2 bases; nucleotides not matched to a gene: 5. Germline CDR1 is SQVTM and CDR2 is ANQGSEA. Comments on this clonotype: The antigen is unknown.

Quantitative 5'-RACE with molecular barcodes produced the TCR beta libraries. TCRdb re-analysed the 5' RACE reads in MiXCR, keeping a single row per CDR3 protein. Among 220,000 or so distinct CDR3 sequences listed, 18% were seen once. The chain carries TRBV29-1 and TRBJ2-3, with 8 bases lining up with TRBD2. Sequencing was done on a sample of blood, either unsorted or a sorted T cell fraction (not recorded which). The receptor was isolated from a male donor with ankylosing spondylitis. The CDR3 here is CSGSGGATDTQYF. CDR3 nucleotide sequence: TGCAGCGGCAGCGGGGGAGCCACAGATACGCAGTATTTT.